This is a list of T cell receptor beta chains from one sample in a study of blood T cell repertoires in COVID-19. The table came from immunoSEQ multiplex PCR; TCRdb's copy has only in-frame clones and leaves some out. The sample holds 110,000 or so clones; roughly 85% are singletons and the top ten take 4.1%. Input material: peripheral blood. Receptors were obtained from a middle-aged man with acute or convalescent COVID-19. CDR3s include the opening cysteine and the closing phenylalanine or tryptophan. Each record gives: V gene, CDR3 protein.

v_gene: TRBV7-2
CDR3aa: CASRTPWGVQETQYF

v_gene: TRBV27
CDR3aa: CASSRGINNEKLFF

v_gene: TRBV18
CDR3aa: CASSPPGQGGYEQYF

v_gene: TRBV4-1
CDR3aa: CASSLGLAGGDEQFF

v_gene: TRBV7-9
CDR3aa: CASSAKGASLTGYGYTF

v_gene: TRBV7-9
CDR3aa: CASSEGLADTQYF

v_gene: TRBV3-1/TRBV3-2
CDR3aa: CASSHAGTGKHGELFF

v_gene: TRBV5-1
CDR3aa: CASSLAQGRQETQYF

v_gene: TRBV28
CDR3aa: CASSLDRGHSYGYTF

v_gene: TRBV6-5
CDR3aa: CASSYEASSGNTIYF

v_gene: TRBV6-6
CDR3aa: CASSRPIQGANYNSPLHF

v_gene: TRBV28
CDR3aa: CASSFLAGGTYNEQFF

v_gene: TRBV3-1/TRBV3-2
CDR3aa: CASSQGQGSSYEQYF

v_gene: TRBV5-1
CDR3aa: CASSHREPPAEQYF

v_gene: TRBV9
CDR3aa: CASSVGTTPGTDYGYTF

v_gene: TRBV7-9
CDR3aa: CASSRDSGGYTF

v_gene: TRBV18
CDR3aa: CASSYRGQETQYF

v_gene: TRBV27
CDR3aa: CASRQGVVTEAFF

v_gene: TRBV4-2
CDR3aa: CASSQGHRDRPEKLFF

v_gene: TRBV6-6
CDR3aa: CASSYSGQGETQYF

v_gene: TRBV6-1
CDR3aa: CASSEVRGTDTQYF

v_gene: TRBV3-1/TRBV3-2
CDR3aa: CASSQDSGQETQYF